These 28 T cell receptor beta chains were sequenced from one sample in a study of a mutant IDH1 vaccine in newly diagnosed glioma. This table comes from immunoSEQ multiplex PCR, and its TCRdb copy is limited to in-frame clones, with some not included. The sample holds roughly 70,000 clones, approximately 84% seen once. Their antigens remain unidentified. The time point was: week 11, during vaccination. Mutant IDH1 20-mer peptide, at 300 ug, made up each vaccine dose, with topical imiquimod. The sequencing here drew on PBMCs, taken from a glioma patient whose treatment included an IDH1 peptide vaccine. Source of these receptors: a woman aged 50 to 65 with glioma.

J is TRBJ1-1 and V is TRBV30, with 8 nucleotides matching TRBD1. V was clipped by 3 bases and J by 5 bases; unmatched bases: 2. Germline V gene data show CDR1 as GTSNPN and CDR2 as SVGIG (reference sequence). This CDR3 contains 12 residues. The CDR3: CAWRDRDTEAFF. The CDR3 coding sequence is TGTGCCTGGAGGGACAGGGATACTGAAGCTTTCTTT.

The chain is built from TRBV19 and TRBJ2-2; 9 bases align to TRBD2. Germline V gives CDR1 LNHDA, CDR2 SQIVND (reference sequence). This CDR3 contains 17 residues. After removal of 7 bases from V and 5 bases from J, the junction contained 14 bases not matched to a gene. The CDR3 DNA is TGTGCCAGTACCCTTGGGGTGCTAGCGGGGAAGACCGGGGAGCTGTTTTTT. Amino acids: CASTLGVLAGKTGELFF.

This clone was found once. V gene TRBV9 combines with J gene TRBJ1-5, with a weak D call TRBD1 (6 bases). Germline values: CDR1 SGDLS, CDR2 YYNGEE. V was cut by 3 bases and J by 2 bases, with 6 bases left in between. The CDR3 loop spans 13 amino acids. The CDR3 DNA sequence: TGTGCCAGCAGCGACAGGGGCAATCAGCCCCAGCATTTT. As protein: CASSDRGNQPQHF. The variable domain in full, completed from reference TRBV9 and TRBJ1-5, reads DSGVTQTPKHLITATGQRVTLRCSPRSGDLSVYWYQQSLDQGLQFLIQYYNGEERAKGNILERFSAQQFPDLHSELNLSSLELGDSALYFCASSDRGNQPQHFGDGTRLSIL.

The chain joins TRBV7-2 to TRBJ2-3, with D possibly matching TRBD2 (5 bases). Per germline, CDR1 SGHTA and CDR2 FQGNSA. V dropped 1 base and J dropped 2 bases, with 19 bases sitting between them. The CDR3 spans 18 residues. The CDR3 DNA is TGTGCCAGCAGCTTAGAGGCCGCGGGCAGGTTTAACACAGATACGCAGTATTTT. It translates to CASSLEAAGRFNTDTQYF.

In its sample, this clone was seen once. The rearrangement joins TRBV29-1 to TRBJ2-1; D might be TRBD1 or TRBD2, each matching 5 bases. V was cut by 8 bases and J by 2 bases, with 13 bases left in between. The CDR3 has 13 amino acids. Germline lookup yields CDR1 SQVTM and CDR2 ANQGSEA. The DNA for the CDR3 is TGCAGCTTCCGGGACGGTACCTACAATGAGCAGTTCTTC. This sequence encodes CSFRDGTYNEQFF.

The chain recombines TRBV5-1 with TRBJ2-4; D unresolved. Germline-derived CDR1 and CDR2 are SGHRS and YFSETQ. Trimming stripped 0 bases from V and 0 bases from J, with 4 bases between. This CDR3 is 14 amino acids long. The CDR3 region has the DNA TGCGCCAGCAGCTTGGGCTTAGCCAAAAACATTCAGTACTTC. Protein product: CASSLGLAKNIQYF.

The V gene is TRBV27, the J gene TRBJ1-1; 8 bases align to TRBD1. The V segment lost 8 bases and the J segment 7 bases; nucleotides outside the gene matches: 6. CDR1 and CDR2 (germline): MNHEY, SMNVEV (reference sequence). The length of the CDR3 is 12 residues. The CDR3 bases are TGTGCCAGCCGGACAGGGATCTATGAAGCTTTCTTT. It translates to CASRTGIYEAFF.

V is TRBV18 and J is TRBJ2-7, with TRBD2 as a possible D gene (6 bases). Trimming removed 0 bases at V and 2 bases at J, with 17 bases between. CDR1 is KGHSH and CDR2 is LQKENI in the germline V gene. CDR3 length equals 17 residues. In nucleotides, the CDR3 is TGTGCCAGCTCACCACCGGATGGAGGGCAACCTACCTACGAGCAGTACTTC. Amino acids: CASSPPDGGQPTYEQYF.

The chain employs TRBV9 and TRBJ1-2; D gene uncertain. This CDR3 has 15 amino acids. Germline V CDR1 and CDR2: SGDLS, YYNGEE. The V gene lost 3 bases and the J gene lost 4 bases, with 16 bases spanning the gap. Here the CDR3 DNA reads TGTGCCAGCAGCGCGTTCGTAGGACGGTCCTATGGCTACACCTTC. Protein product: CASSAFVGRSYGYTF.

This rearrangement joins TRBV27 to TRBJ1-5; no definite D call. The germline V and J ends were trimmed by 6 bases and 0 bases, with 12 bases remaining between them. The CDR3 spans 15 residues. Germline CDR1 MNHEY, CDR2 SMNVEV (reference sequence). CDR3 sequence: CASRNGMYSNQPQHF. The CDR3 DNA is TGTGCCAGCAGAAACGGGATGTATAGCAATCAGCCCCAGCATTTT.

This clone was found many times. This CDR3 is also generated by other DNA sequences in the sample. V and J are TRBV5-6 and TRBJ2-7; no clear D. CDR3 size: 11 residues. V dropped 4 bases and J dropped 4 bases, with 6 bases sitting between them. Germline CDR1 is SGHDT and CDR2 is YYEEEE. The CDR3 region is CASSRGYEQYF. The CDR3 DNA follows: TGTGCCAGCAGCAGAGGTTACGAGCAGTACTTC.

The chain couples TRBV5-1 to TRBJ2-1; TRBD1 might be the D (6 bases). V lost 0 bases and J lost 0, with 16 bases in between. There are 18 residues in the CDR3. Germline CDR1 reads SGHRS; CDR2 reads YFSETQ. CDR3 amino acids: CASSLEGVGASSYNEQFF. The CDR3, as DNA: TGCGCCAGCAGCTTGGAGGGCGTGGGGGCTAGCTCCTACAATGAGCAGTTCTTC.

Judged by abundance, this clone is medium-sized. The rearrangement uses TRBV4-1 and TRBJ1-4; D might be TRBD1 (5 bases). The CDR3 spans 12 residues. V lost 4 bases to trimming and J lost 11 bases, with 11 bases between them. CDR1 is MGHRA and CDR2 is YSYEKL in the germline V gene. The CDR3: CASSPSEGKLFF. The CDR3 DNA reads TGCGCCAGCAGCCCTAGCGAGGGGAAACTGTTTTTT.

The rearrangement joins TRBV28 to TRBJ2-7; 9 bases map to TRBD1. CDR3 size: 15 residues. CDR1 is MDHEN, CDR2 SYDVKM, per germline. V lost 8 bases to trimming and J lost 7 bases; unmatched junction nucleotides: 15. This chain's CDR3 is CASGKGGQGAREQYF. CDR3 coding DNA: TGTGCCAGCGGTAAAGGGGGACAGGGTGCGAGGGAGCAGTACTTC.

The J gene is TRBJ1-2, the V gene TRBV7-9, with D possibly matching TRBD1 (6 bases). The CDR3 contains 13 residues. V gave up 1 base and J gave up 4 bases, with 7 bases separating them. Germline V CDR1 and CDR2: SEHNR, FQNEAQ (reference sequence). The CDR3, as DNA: TGTGCCAGCAGCTTAGGGGGGCGCTATGGCTACACCTTC. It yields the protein CASSLGGRYGYTF.

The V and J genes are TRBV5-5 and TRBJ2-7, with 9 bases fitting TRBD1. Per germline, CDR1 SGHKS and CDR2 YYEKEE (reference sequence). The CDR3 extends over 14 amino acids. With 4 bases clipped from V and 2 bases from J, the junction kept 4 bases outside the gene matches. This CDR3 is CASSQDRGTYEQYF. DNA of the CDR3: TGTGCCAGCAGCCAAGACAGGGGGACCTACGAGCAGTACTTC.

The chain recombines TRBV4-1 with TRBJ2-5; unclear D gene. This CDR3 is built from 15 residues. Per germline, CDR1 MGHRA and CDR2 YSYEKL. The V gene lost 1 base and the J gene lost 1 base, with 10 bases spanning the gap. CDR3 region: CASSQGSGSQETQYF. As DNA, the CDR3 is TGCGCCAGCAGCCAAGGGTCCGGCTCCCAAGAGACCCAGTACTTC.

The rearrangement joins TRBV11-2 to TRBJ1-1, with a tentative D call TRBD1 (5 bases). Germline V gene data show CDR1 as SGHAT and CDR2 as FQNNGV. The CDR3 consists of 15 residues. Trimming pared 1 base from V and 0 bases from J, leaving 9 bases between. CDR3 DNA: TGTGCCAGCAGCTTAGGAGGCAGGGTGAACACTGAAGCTTTCTTT. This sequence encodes CASSLGGRVNTEAFF.

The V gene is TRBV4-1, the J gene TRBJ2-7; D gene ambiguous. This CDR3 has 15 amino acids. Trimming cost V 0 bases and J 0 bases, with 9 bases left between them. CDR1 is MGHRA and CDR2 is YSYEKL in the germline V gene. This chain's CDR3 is CASSQEGHSSYEQYF. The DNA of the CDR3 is TGCGCCAGCAGCCAAGAAGGGCACAGCTCCTACGAGCAGTACTTC.

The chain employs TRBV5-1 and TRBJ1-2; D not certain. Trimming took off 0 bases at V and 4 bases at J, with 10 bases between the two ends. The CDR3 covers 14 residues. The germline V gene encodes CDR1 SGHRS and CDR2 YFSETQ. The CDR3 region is CASSLVSISYGYTF. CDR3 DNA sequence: TGCGCCAGCAGCTTGGTTAGCATTTCCTATGGCTACACCTTC.

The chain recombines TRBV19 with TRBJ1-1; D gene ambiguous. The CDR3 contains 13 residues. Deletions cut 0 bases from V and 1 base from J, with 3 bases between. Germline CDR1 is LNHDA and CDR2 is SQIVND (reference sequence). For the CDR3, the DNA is TGTGCCAGTAGTATAGACTGGAACACTGAAGCTTTCTTT. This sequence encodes CASSIDWNTEAFF.

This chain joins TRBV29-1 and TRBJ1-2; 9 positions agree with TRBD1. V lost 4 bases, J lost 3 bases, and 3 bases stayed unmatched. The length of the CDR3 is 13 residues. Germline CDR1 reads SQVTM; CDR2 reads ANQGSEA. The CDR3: CSVGQGEYYGYTF. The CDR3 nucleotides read TGCAGCGTTGGACAGGGGGAATACTATGGCTACACCTTC.

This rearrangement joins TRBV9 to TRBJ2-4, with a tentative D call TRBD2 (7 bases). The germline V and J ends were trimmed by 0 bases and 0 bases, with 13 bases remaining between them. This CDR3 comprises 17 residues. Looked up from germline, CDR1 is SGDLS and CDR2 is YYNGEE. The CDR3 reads CASSVESGGPAKNIQYF. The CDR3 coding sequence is TGTGCCAGCAGCGTAGAATCGGGGGGCCCAGCCAAAAACATTCAGTACTTC.

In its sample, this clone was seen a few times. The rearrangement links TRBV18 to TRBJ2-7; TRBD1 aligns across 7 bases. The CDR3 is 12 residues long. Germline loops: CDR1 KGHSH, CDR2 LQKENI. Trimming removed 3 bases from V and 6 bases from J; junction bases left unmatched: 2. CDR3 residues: CASSPWDSEQYF. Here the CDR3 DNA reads TGTGCCAGCTCACCCTGGGACAGCGAGCAGTACTTC.

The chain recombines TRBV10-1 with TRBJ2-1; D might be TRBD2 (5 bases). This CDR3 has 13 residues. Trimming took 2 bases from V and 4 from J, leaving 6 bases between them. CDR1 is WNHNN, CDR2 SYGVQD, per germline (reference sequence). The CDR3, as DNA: TGCGCCAGCAGTGAGGAGGGTTACAATGAGCAGTTCTTC. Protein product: CASSEEGYNEQFF.

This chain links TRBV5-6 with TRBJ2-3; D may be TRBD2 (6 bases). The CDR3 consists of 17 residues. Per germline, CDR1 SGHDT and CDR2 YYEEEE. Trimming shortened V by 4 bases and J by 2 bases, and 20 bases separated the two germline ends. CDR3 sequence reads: CASSPWGPGDFTDTQYF. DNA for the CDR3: TGTGCCAGCAGCCCCTGGGGTCCGGGGGACTTCACAGATACGCAGTATTTT.

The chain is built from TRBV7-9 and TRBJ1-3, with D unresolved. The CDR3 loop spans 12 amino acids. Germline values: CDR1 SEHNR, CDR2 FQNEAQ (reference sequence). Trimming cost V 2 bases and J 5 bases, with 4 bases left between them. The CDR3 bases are TGTGCCAGCAGCTTACCCAGAAACACCATATATTTT. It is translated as CASSLPRNTIYF.

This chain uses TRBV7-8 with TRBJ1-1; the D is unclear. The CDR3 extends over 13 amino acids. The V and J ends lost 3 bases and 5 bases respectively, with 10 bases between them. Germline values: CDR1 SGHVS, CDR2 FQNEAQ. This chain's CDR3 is CASSLGSRTEAFF. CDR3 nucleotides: TGTGCCAGCAGCTTGGGTTCTAGGACTGAAGCTTTCTTT.